This T cell receptor (beta chain) was documented in a study of T cells in localized non-small cell lung cancer. The CDR3 sequence is 15 residues long. Germline V CDR1 and CDR2: ENHRY, SYGVKD. Trimming cost V 2 bases and J 4 bases, with 14 bases left between them. Data came from immunoSEQ multiplex PCR; TCRdb stores just in-frame clones and leaves some out. The table includes roughly 39,000 clones, roughly 77% detected once. General study findings and limits: Among the tissues sampled, uninvolved adjacent lung had the highest T cell clonality, above tumor.

Concerning this clone: Antigen unknown.

This TCR was recovered from a woman aged 35 to 70 with stage II squamous cell lung carcinoma. V gene TRBV10-3 combines with J gene TRBJ2-5; D ambiguous. This specimen was PBMCs, taken before any cancer treatment. CDR3 in amino acids: CAISERAEVRETQYF. Here the CDR3 DNA reads TGTGCCATCAGTGAGCGGGCAGAAGTTAGAGAGACCCAGTACTTC.